The present entry profiles one TCR beta chain with its context. Its cognate antigen is unknown. The study ran its PCR with 60 Vbeta and 13 Jbeta primers. Here immunoSEQ multiplex PCR was the method, and the copy in TCRdb shows in-frame clones only, minus some. The table has 95,000 to 150,000 clones, more than 70% seen once; the top ten hold less than 5%. This sample is part of a study of cytomegalovirus exposure and HLA in healthy donors. Findings and limits, study-wide: The majority of CMV-associated TCR beta chains were reported as apparently HLA-restricted in a later analysis. Many donors shared some public TCRs, even though most TCR sequences were rare. Some 16,000 TCR beta sequences were associated with HLA alleles at 0.05 false discovery rate in a later analysis.

Trimming cost V 4 bases and J 1 base, with 20 bases left between them. The CDR3 consists of 17 residues. Sequencing was carried out using PBMCs. The chain is built from TRBV5-7 and TRBJ2-5; maybe TRBD1 (6 bases). TRBV5-7 is noted as an ORF with a role that remains uncertain. The clonotype originates from a man between 25 and 39 years old in good health and CMV-seronegative. The DNA for the CDR3 is TGTGCCAGCAGCGAAAACAGGGCTTTACCCCCCCAAGAGACCCAGTACTTC. Translated, it gives CASSENRALPPQETQYF.